This TCR beta chain stems from a study of cytomegalovirus exposure and HLA in healthy donors. PCR amplification relied on 60 Vbeta primers (plus 13 Jbeta primers). This table comes from immunoSEQ multiplex PCR, and its TCRdb copy is limited to in-frame clones, with some not included. The table shows some 130,000 clones, with approximately 80% occurring only once. The ends lost 5 bases at V and 4 bases at J; junction bases unmatched: 6. CDR1 SNHLY and CDR2 FYNNEI come from the germline V gene. The length of the CDR3 is 14 residues. The clonotype comes from a male donor in good health and CMV-seropositive. The rearrangement links TRBV2 to TRBJ1-2; TRBD1 aligns across 8 bases. The specimen was PBMCs. CDR3 sequence (DNA): TGTGCCAGCAGTTTGCAGGGGGCGCCCTATGGCTACACCTTC. Residues: CASSLQGAPYGYTF.